Sequencing of this TCR beta chain was carried out in a study of pediatric ulcerative colitis. Study overall: Disease was pancolitis in several and left-sided in two, histology-confirmed.

The table came from immunoSEQ multiplex PCR; TCRdb's copy has only in-frame clones and leaves some out. The sample carries 40,000 to 60,000 clones, around 79% recorded once. One to two pinch biopsies were taken from the rectum during colonoscopy. The diagnostic colonoscopy in ulcerative colitis patients preceded any immunosuppressive treatment. This CDR3 is 11 amino acids long. Germline V gene sequence: CDR1 ENHRY, CDR2 SYGVKD. The ends were cut back, 4 bases at V and 9 bases at J, with 7 bases in the middle. The chain uses TRBV10-3 and TRBJ2-1; the D is unclear. The sample was gut tissue. The origin of this receptor is a girl between 5 and 17 years old with moderate ulcerative colitis. The CDR3 protein is CAISVVGEQFF. In DNA, the CDR3 is TGTGCCATCAGTGTTGTAGGTGAGCAGTTCTTC.